This is a list of T cell receptor beta chains from one sample in a study of blood T cell repertoires in COVID-19. Assay: immunoSEQ multiplex PCR; the TCRdb copy retains only in-frame clones and omits some. This table holds about 250,000 clones, about 85% found once. Sequenced sample: PBMCs or T cells enriched from blood (not recorded which). Receptors were obtained from a woman aged 45-60 years who had recovered from COVID-19. The CDR3 runs from the conserved cysteine through the conserved F or W. A D gene is named only where the DNA matches it firmly. Where a row states a size, it is once, few, many or the class of an expanded clone; other rows omit it.

j_call v_call clone_size d_call cdr3_length cdr3_aa cdr3_nt
TRBJ2-5 TRBV15 . TRBD1 15 CATSRDSGGSQTQYF TGTGCCACCAGCAGAGATTCAGGGGGCAGTCAGACCCAGTACTTC
TRBJ2-1 TRBV28 . TRBD1 15 CASSFGYRGDNEQFF TGTGCCAGCAGTTTCGGTTACAGGGGAGACAATGAGCAGTTCTTC
TRBJ2-5 TRBV27 . TRBD2 14 CASSFTTSEKTQYF TGTGCCAGCAGTTTCACGACTAGCGAAAAGACCCAGTACTTC
TRBJ2-1 TRBV6-5 . . 14 CASRKDAAGNEQFF TGTGCCAGCAGGAAAGACGCCGCGGGGAATGAGCAGTTCTTC
TRBJ2-4 TRBV19 . . 13 CASSTNAKNIQYF TGTGCCAGTAGTACTAACGCTAAAAACATTCAGTACTTC
TRBJ1-1 TRBV29-1 . . 13 CSVGPTSSTEAFF TGCAGCGTTGGTCCCACTTCGAGCACTGAAGCTTTCTTT
TRBJ1-2 TRBV7-2 . TRBD1 17 CASSVATGGLALGGYTF TGTGCCAGCAGCGTAGCGACAGGGGGCTTGGCCCTCGGTGGCTACACCTTC
TRBJ2-7 TRBV27 . TRBD2 16 CASSSPPGLYPYEQYF TGTGCCAGCAGTTCTCCACCGGGACTATATCCCTACGAGCAGTACTTC
TRBJ2-7 TRBV6-5 . TRBD1 14 CASIQRQGSYEQYF TGTGCCAGCATCCAGAGACAGGGCTCCTACGAGCAGTACTTC
TRBJ1-1 TRBV7-8 . TRBD1 15 CASSPNRGVNTEAFF TGTGCCAGCAGCCCTAACAGGGGGGTGAACACTGAAGCTTTCTTT
TRBJ2-2 TRBV19 . . 14 CASSIGAGGGELFF TGTGCCAGTAGTATAGGAGCAGGTGGCGGGGAGCTGTTTTTT
TRBJ2-7 TRBV2 . TRBD2 15 CASRGDLAGSYEQYF TGTGCCAGCAGAGGGGATTTAGCGGGTTCCTACGAGCAGTACTTC
TRBJ1-2 TRBV28 . TRBD1 15 CASSLPLQGLYGYTF TGTGCCAGCAGTCTACCCCTACAGGGGCTCTATGGCTACACCTTC
TRBJ2-1 TRBV6-5 . TRBD1 15 CASSIPGQGYNEQFF TGTGCCAGCAGTATCCCCGGACAGGGTTACAATGAGCAGTTCTTC
TRBJ2-7 TRBV11-1 . TRBD1 16 CASSLSTGQAGGEQYF TGTGCCAGCAGCTTAAGTACCGGACAGGCTGGGGGCGAGCAGTACTTC
TRBJ1-5 TRBV6-5 . TRBD1 15 CASSLTGDGNQPQHF TGTGCCAGCAGTTTGACAGGGGATGGCAATCAGCCCCAGCATTTT
TRBJ2-7 TRBV6-5 . TRBD2 14 CASSRKRDSYEQYF TGTGCCAGCAGTAGGAAGCGGGACTCCTACGAGCAGTACTTC
TRBJ1-1 TRBV28 . . 13 CASNLGGRSQAFF TGTGCCAGCAACCTGGGAGGGAGGAGCCAAGCTTTCTTT
TRBJ1-1 TRBV5-5 . . 14 CASSLLGANTEAFF TGTGCCAGCAGCTTGTTGGGGGCGAACACTGAAGCTTTCTTT
TRBJ1-1 TRBV12-2 few . 16 CASRTTLLAENTEAFF TGTGCAAGTCGCACAACCCTTTTAGCGGAGAACACTGAAGCTTTCTTT
TRBJ2-1 TRBV5-6 . . 16 CASSPLRSGSYNEQFF TGTGCCAGCAGCCCACTCCGTAGCGGATCCTACAATGAGCAGTTCTTC
TRBJ1-1 TRBV3-1/TRBV3-2 . . 14 CASSEGLMNTEAFF TGTGCCAGCAGCGAGGGCCTCATGAACACTGAAGCTTTCTTT
TRBJ1-6 TRBV7-2 . . 14 CASSLVGTNSPLHF TGTGCCAGCAGCTTAGTTGGTACAAATTCACCCCTCCACTTT
TRBJ2-1 TRBV6-2/TRBV6-3 . . 15 CASSYYGGTRYEQFF TGTGCCAGCAGTTACTACGGGGGAACGAGGTATGAGCAGTTCTTC
TRBJ1-5 TRBV4-3 . . 17 CASSQNQGQLRHQPQHF TGCGCCAGCAGCCAAAACCAGGGGCAACTAAGGCACCAGCCCCAGCATTTT
TRBJ1-5 TRBV30 . TRBD1 14 CAWSSTGGVQPQHF TGTGCCTGGAGTTCGACAGGGGGCGTTCAGCCCCAGCATTTT
TRBJ1-6 TRBV5-5 . . 15 CASSLAAGYNSPLHF TGTGCCAGCAGCTTGGCCGCAGGGTATAATTCACCCCTCCACTTT
TRBJ1-2 TRBV7-2 few . 14 CASSFPPSIGSYTF TGTGCCAGCAGCTTCCCCCCGAGCATCGGGAGCTACACCTTC
TRBJ2-7 TRBV3-1/TRBV3-2 . TRBD2 18 CASTLTGRESQRGYEQYF TGTGCCAGCACCCTAACGGGGCGGGAGTCTCAGAGGGGCTACGAGCAGTACTTC
TRBJ1-2 TRBV7-9 once TRBD1 15 CASSLPGQGSYGYTF TGTGCCAGCAGCTTACCGGGACAGGGATCCTATGGCTACACCTTC
TRBJ2-1 TRBV19 . . 15 CASSMVQLGANEQFF TGTGCCAGTAGTATGGTCCAGCTGGGGGCCAATGAGCAGTTCTTC
TRBJ2-1 TRBV29-1 . TRBD2 14 CSVDSSGSDNEQFF TGCAGCGTTGACTCCAGCGGGAGCGACAATGAGCAGTTCTTC
TRBJ2-1 TRBV29-1 . TRBD2 15 CSVDWPSGTYNEQFF TGCAGCGTTGATTGGCCTAGCGGGACCTACAATGAGCAGTTCTTC
TRBJ2-7 TRBV28 . TRBD1 12 CASTGQGDEQYF TGTGCCAGTACGGGACAGGGGGACGAGCAGTACTTC
TRBJ2-7 TRBV28 . TRBD2 17 CASSPPGLAGGPGEQYF TGTGCCAGCAGTCCTCCGGGGCTAGCGGGAGGGCCGGGTGAGCAGTACTTC
TRBJ1-4 TRBV4-2 . TRBD1 16 CASSRRTGGPNEKLFF TGTGCCAGCAGCAGACGGACAGGGGGCCCTAATGAAAAACTGTTTTTT
TRBJ2-1 TRBV7-2 . TRBD2 16 CASSLDPSGMDNEQFF TGTGCCAGCAGCTTAGACCCTAGCGGGATGGACAATGAGCAGTTCTTC
TRBJ1-5 TRBV19 once . 16 CASRGGQENSNQPQHF TGTGCCAGTAGAGGGGGTCAGGAAAATAGCAATCAGCCCCAGCATTTT
TRBJ2-3 TRBV28 . TRBD1 14 CASSKQGKTDTQYF TGTGCCAGCAGTAAACAGGGGAAGACAGATACGCAGTATTTT
TRBJ2-7 TRBV3-1/TRBV3-2 . TRBD1 15 CASSQAGTGGNEQYF TGTGCCAGCAGCCAAGCTGGGACAGGGGGAAACGAGCAGTACTTC
TRBJ1-2 TRBV20-1 few . 11 CSARSRYGYTF TGCAGTGCTAGATCCCGCTACGGCTACACCTTC
TRBJ1-5 TRBV27 . . 19 CASSLGGGEPVWSNQPQHF TGTGCCAGCAGCCTTGGGGGGGGCGAGCCTGTTTGGAGCAATCAGCCCCAGCATTTT
TRBJ1-2 TRBV24-1 . . 14 CATSDSDRFYGYTF TGTGCCACCAGTGATAGCGACAGGTTCTATGGCTACACCTTC
TRBJ1-5 TRBV19 . . 17 CASQTDGPLQFNQPQHF TGTGCCAGCCAAACTGACGGCCCGCTACAGTTTAATCAGCCCCAGCATTTT
TRBJ2-3 TRBV10-3 once . 14 CAISEFGQTDTQYF TGTGCCATCAGTGAGTTTGGACAGACAGATACGCAGTATTTT
TRBJ2-1 TRBV27 . . 11 CASSTGNEQFF TGTGCCAGCAGTACAGGGAATGAGCAGTTCTTC
TRBJ1-1 TRBV20-1 few . 11 CSARRQLEAFF TGCAGTGCTAGGAGACAGCTAGAAGCTTTCTTT
TRBJ1-4 TRBV19 . TRBD1 15 CASSILTGTNEKLFF TGTGCCAGTAGTATCCTGACAGGGACGAATGAAAAACTGTTTTTT
TRBJ1-1 TRBV28 . . 14 CASSRTSLNTEAFF TGTGCCAGCAGTCGGACATCCCTCAACACTGAAGCTTTCTTT
TRBJ2-2 TRBV5-4 . . 14 CASSPQRNTGELFF TGTGCCAGCAGCCCACAGAGGAACACCGGGGAGCTGTTTTTT
TRBJ2-1 TRBV25-1 . . 15 CASSESLPVYNEQFF TGTGCCAGCAGTGAATCTCTCCCGGTTTACAATGAGCAGTTCTTC
TRBJ2-6 TRBV28 . TRBD2 18 CASRPGTSGRAGANVLTF TGTGCCAGCAGACCCGGGACTAGCGGGAGGGCTGGGGCCAACGTCCTGACTTTC